This TCR beta chain was sequenced for a study of OX40 agonist ivuxolimab in advanced cancers. The wider study: Dose-escalation patients' cancers were hepatocellular carcinoma, melanoma, renal cell or head and neck cancer. Overall study results and limits: Clonal expansion was seen in CD4+ and CD8+ blood T cells by week 6 at 0.1 to 3.0 mg/kg. Expansion of clones was among the lowest in partial responders at 0.1-3.0 mg/kg. There were, on average, more expanded clones in CD8+ T cells than in CD4+.

Repertoires were generated with immunoSEQ multiplex PCR, while TCRdb's copy carries only in-frame clones and drops some. The table shows tens of thousands of clones, with 85% to 90% occurring only once. Points on this clone: Its matching antigen is unknown.

The CDR3 consists of 13 residues. V gave up 4 bases and J gave up 9 bases, with 13 bases separating them. The germline gives CDR1 MDHEN, CDR2 SYDVKM. The chain couples TRBV28 to TRBJ1-3; D perhaps matches TRBD1 (6 bases). The receptor was isolated from an adult with an advanced solid tumor such as melanoma, head and neck, liver or kidney cancer. The sample consisted of CD4+ or CD8+ T cells sorted from blood, taken in a trial of the OX40 agonist ivuxolimab. In DNA, the CDR3 is TGTGCCAGCAGTTCACAGGGACGAGGCACCATATATTTT. Its protein product is CASSSQGRGTIYF.